One and the same sample provided the 24 T cell receptor beta chains below, sequenced in a study of blood T cell repertoires in COVID-19. Some clones are missing from TCRdb's copy, which holds only in-frame ones; the method was immunoSEQ multiplex PCR. In the table there are more than 350,000 clones, more than 75% of which are singletons. Sequenced sample: PBMCs or T cells enriched from blood (not recorded which). The receptors derive from a woman between 45 and 65 years old who had recovered from COVID-19.

J is TRBJ1-1 and V is TRBV11-1, with TRBD1 matching 10 bases. The trim removed 5 bases at V and 8 bases at J, leaving 8 bases unmatched. Germline V gives CDR1 SGHAT, CDR2 FQDESV (reference sequence). The CDR3 is 14 amino acids. The CDR3 region is CASSQRGTGDEAFF. The CDR3 DNA sequence: TGTGCCAGCAGCCAGAGGGGGACAGGGGACGAAGCTTTCTTT.

J is TRBJ1-2 and V is TRBV7-9, with 8 positions matching TRBD1. V shed 3 bases, J shed 3 bases, and the junction held 6 bases outside the gene matches. This CDR3 region has 15 residues. Germline V gene lookup returns CDR1 SEHNR and CDR2 FQNEAQ (reference sequence). The CDR3, as DNA: TGTGCCAGCAGCTTTGGGACAGGCGTTGACTATGGCTACACCTTC. Amino acid sequence: CASSFGTGVDYGYTF.

The CDR3 DNA sequence: TGTGCCAGCAGCTTGAAAATCGACAGGGACGGCTACACCTTC. Amino acid sequence: CASSLKIDRDGYTF. The chain carries TRBV5-5 and TRBJ1-2, with 7 bases identical to TRBD1. CDR1 is SGHKS, CDR2 YYEKEE, per germline (reference sequence). The CDR3 totals 14 residues. V lost 1 base to trimming and J lost 8 bases; unmatched junction nucleotides: 8.

The rearrangement joins TRBV27 to TRBJ1-6; possible D gene TRBD1, 5 bases. The CDR3 runs 15 residues. Germline V gene data show CDR1 as MNHEY and CDR2 as SMNVEV (reference sequence). V was cut by 3 bases and J by 6 bases, with 12 bases left in between. CDR3 bases: TGTGCCAGCAGTTTCTTGACAGAAGGTAATTCACCCCTCCACTTT. Encoded protein: CASSFLTEGNSPLHF.

V usage is TRBV6-1 and J usage is TRBJ2-3; D is perhaps TRBD1 (5 bases). This CDR3 contains 16 residues. The V end was cut by 2 bases, the J end by 2 bases, with 14 bases between. Germline V gives CDR1 MNHNS, CDR2 SASEGT. The CDR3 region is CASSEKQGTLTDTQYF. CDR3 sequence (DNA): TGTGCCAGCAGTGAAAAGCAGGGAACCCTCACAGATACGCAGTATTTT.

V and J are TRBV25-1 and TRBJ1-1; TRBD1 might be the D (6 bases). In germline, CDR1 is MGHDK, CDR2 SYGVNS. V lost 2 bases to trimming and J lost 4 bases, with 14 bases between them. The CDR3 has 15 residues. CDR3 region: CASSEEGDLGTEAFF. The CDR3 DNA reads as TGTGCCAGCAGTGAAGAGGGGGATCTTGGCACTGAAGCTTTCTTT.

This clone was detected once. This chain joins TRBV27 and TRBJ2-1, with a tentative D call TRBD2 (7 bases). CDR1 is MNHEY, CDR2 SMNVEV, per germline (reference sequence). CDR3 size: 17 residues. V lost 8 bases and J 6 bases, leaving 26 bases between the germline ends. The CDR3 nucleotides read TGTGCCAGCCGTACATTATGGGGGGCTGGCGGGGGCAATGAGCAGTTCTTC. Translation gives CASRTLWGAGGGNEQFF.

The chain couples TRBV7-9 to TRBJ1-1; perhaps TRBD1 as D (5 bases). The V gene lost 4 bases and the J gene lost 4 bases, with 22 bases spanning the gap. The CDR3 has 17 residues. Germline CDR1 reads SEHNR; CDR2 reads FQNEAQ (reference sequence). CDR3 in DNA: TGTGCCAGCAGCTCCCCGGGGGGTCCCAACCGGGCCACTGAAGCTTTCTTT. Amino acids: CASSSPGGPNRATEAFF.

In its sample, this clone was seen a few times. The J gene is TRBJ2-2, the V gene TRBV19; the D is unclear. Trimming cost V 3 bases and J 1 base, with 9 bases left between them. Germline V gives CDR1 LNHDA, CDR2 SQIVND (reference sequence). There are 15 residues in the CDR3. This CDR3 is CASSIQVMNTGELFF. CDR3 DNA sequence: TGTGCCAGTAGTATTCAGGTGATGAACACCGGGGAGCTGTTTTTT.

The V call is TRBV6-1, the J call TRBJ2-7; perhaps TRBD2 as D (5 bases). Germline lookup yields CDR1 MNHNS and CDR2 SASEGT. Trimming stripped 1 base from V and 9 bases from J, with 10 bases between. This CDR3 spans 12 amino acids. This CDR3 is CASSEVRVGQYF. CDR3 nucleotides: TGTGCCAGCAGTGAAGTGAGGGTCGGGCAGTACTTC.

The rearrangement joins TRBV28 to TRBJ1-4, with a possible D match to TRBD1 (6 bases). CDR3 size: 14 residues. V dropped 2 bases and J dropped 7 bases, with 11 bases sitting between them. Germline loops: CDR1 MDHEN, CDR2 SYDVKM. The CDR3 DNA sequence: TGTGCCAGCAGTTTAGGGACAAAGGTTGAAAAACTGTTTTTT. It translates to CASSLGTKVEKLFF.

V is TRBV2 and J is TRBJ1-1; D unresolved. Germline lookup yields CDR1 SNHLY and CDR2 FYNNEI. V was shortened by 6 bases and J by 11 bases, with 19 bases between the two germline ends. The CDR3 has 13 amino acids. This chain's CDR3 is CASSPIAGHGAFF. The CDR3 DNA reads TGTGCCAGCAGCCCAATAGCCGGCCATGGGGCTTTCTTT.

The chain joins TRBV3-1 (or the pseudogene TRBV3-2) to TRBJ1-1; D remains unclear. Germline V lookup: CDR1 LGHDT, CDR2 YNNKEL (reference sequence). This CDR3 spans 15 amino acids. V was pared by 1 base and J by 0 bases, with 9 bases between. CDR3 in DNA: TGTGCCAGCAGCCAAGGTCAGGTACTGAACACTGAAGCTTTCTTT. Residues: CASSQGQVLNTEAFF.

The rearrangement uses TRBV5-1 and TRBJ2-5; 9 bases line up with TRBD1. Germline V lookup: CDR1 SGHRS, CDR2 YFSETQ. The CDR3 totals 15 residues. V lost 4 bases to trimming and J lost 4 bases; unmatched junction nucleotides: 8. CDR3 protein: CASSLSGTGRETQYF. The CDR3 nucleotides read TGCGCCAGCAGCCTGTCCGGGACAGGGAGAGAGACCCAGTACTTC.

The chain links TRBV9 to TRBJ1-5, with 7 bases that match TRBD1. Per the germline V gene, CDR1 is SGDLS and CDR2 is YYNGEE. CDR3 length: 15 amino acids. With 0 bases clipped from V and 6 bases from J, the junction kept 6 bases outside the gene matches. This CDR3 is CASSVDGGGIQPQHF. DNA of the CDR3: TGTGCCAGCAGCGTAGATGGAGGGGGCATTCAGCCCCAGCATTTT.

This clone was seen only once. The rearrangement links TRBV19 to TRBJ1-4; D uncertain. The V gene lost 4 bases and the J gene lost 0 bases, with 12 bases spanning the gap. The CDR3 runs to 16 residues. CDR1 LNHDA and CDR2 SQIVND come from the germline V gene (reference sequence). The CDR3 is CASSTKKLATNEKLFF. CDR3 bases: TGTGCCAGTAGTACTAAAAAACTCGCAACTAATGAAAAACTGTTTTTT. Variable domain in full (rest from reference TRBV19 and TRBJ1-4): DGGITQSPKYLFRKEGQNVTLSCEQNLNHDAMYWYRQDPGQGLRLIYYSQIVNDFQKGDIAEGYSVSREKKESFPLTVTSAQKNPTAFYLCASSTKKLATNEKLFFGSGTQLSVL.

The V and J genes are TRBV5-1 and TRBJ1-5; tentative D call: TRBD1 (5 bases). Germline assignment: CDR1 SGHRS and CDR2 YFSETQ. Between the trimmed V and J ends, which lost 3 bases and 7 bases, there was a span of 11 bases. CDR3 size: 13 residues. Written as DNA, the CDR3 is TGCGCCAGCAGCTCCGGGGGAGGACAGCCCCAGCATTTT. As protein: CASSSGGGQPQHF.

The chain employs TRBV18 and TRBJ1-2; 11 bases are shared with TRBD1. The CDR3 is made up of 14 amino acids. Germline V gives CDR1 KGHSH, CDR2 LQKENI. The V segment lost 4 bases and the J segment 8 bases; nucleotides outside the gene matches: 6. The CDR3 DNA reads as TGTGCCAGCTCACGCGCGGGACAGGGGGACGGCTACACCTTC. It is translated as CASSRAGQGDGYTF. Combining the CDR3 with reference TRBV18 and TRBJ1-2 gives the whole variable domain NAGVMQNPRHLVRRRGQEARLRCSPMKGHSHVYWYRQLPEEGLKFMVYLQKENIIDESGMPKERFSAEFPKEGPSILRIQQVVRGDSAAYFCASSRAGQGDGYTFGSGTRLTVV.

The chain has TRBV10-3 and TRBJ1-2; D not resolved. The CDR3 totals 14 residues. The germline gives CDR1 ENHRY, CDR2 SYGVKD. V was pared by 3 bases and J by 4 bases, with 12 bases between. The CDR3 loop reads CAISDAAGTYGYTF. The CDR3 DNA reads TGTGCCATCAGTGATGCGGCGGGAACCTATGGCTACACCTTC.

The chain has TRBV11-3 and TRBJ2-1; no firm D call. The CDR3 consists of 13 residues. CDR1 is SGHNT and CDR2 is YENEEA in the germline V gene. Trimming shortened V by 2 bases and J by 5 bases, and 7 bases separated the two germline ends. The CDR3 loop is CASSLTVDNEQFF. The DNA for the CDR3 is TGTGCCAGCAGCTTAACAGTCGACAATGAGCAGTTCTTC. Together with reference TRBV11-3 and TRBJ2-1, the CDR3 gives the full variable domain: EAGVVQSPRYKIIEKKQPVAFWCNPISGHNTLYWYLQNLGQGPELLIRYENEEAVDDSQLPKDRFSAERLKGVDSTLKIQPAELGDSAVYLCASSLTVDNEQFFGPGTRLTVL.

The rearrangement links TRBV6-5 to TRBJ2-2; no definite D call. CDR3 length: 13 residues. The ends were cut back, 5 bases at V and 6 bases at J, with 10 bases in the middle. The germline CDR1 and CDR2 sequences are MNHEY and SVGAGI. The CDR3 DNA is TGTGCCAGCAGTACTCCTCAAGCCGGGGAGCTGTTTTTT. Protein sequence: CASSTPQAGELFF.

This clone appeared many times. The chain has TRBV4-2 and TRBJ1-1, with 7 positions matching TRBD1. Germline V gives CDR1 LGHNA, CDR2 YNFKEQ. The CDR3 runs 15 residues. After removal of 0 bases from V and 7 bases from J, the junction contained 8 bases not matched to a gene. The CDR3 spells CASSQEGGTALEAFF. The DNA for the CDR3 is TGTGCCAGCAGCCAAGAGGGCGGGACAGCTCTTGAAGCTTTCTTT.

V usage is TRBV3-1 (or the pseudogene TRBV3-2) and J usage is TRBJ2-7; 13 nucleotides line up with TRBD2. Germline CDR1 LGHDT, CDR2 YNNKEL (reference sequence). This CDR3 has 20 residues. Losses at the gene ends were 0 bases for V and 1 base for J; bases not matched to a gene: 12. Here the CDR3 reads CASSQDGGTSGGAWSYEQYF. CDR3 nucleotide sequence: TGTGCCAGCAGCCAAGATGGAGGAACTAGCGGGGGGGCTTGGTCCTACGAGCAGTACTTC.

The chain employs TRBV21-1 and TRBJ1-5; TRBD1 was called by the table and not checked on the DNA. TRBV21-1 is reported as a pseudogene. This CDR3 has 20 residues. The CDR3 DNA reads TGTGCCAGCAGCAAGTACTCCCTCTTTGACAGACAGCGTTCAAATCAGCCCCAGCATTTT. It is translated as CASSKYSLFDRQRSNQPQHF.